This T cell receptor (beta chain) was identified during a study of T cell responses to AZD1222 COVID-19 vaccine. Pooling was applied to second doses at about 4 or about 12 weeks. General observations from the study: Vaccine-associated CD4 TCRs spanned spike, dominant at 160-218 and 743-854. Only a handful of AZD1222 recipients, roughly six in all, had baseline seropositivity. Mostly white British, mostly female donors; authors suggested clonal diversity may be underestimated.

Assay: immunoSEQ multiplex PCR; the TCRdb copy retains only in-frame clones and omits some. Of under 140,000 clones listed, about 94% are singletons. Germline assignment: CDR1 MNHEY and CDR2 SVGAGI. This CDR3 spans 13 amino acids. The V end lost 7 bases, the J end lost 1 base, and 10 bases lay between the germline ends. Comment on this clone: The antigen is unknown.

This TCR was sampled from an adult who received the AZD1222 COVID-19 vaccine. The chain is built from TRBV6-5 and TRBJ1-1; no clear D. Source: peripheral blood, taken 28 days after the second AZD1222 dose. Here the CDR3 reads CASKDTENTEAFF. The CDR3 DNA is TGTGCCAGCAAAGATACAGAGAACACTGAAGCTTTCTTT.